Presented here are 32 T cell receptor beta chains from one specimen sequenced in a study of blood T cell repertoires in COVID-19. Sequencing was performed with immunoSEQ multiplex PCR; in TCRdb, only in-frame clones are kept and a portion is missing. The data contain about 320,000 clones, less than 85% of them singletons. The sequenced sample consisted of PBMCs or T cells enriched from blood (not recorded which). These receptors were collected from a woman aged 30 to 39 who had been exposed to COVID-19.

There are a few counts of this clone. The chain couples TRBV7-2 to TRBJ1-1; no clear D gene. Trimming removed 7 bases at V and 1 base at J, with 13 bases between. This CDR3 has 14 amino acids. CDR1 SGHTA and CDR2 FQGNSA come from the germline V gene. The CDR3, as DNA: TGTGCCAGCACCCCGGGAGGGAGGAACACTGAAGCTTTCTTT. Translating it yields CASTPGGRNTEAFF.

CDR3 sequence reads: CASSVLGVGSKNNEQFF. CDR3 sequence (DNA): TGTGCCAGCTCGGTACTCGGAGTCGGGTCGAAAAACAATGAGCAGTTCTTC. V usage is TRBV18 and J usage is TRBJ2-1; D is ambiguous. Germline assignment: CDR1 KGHSH and CDR2 LQKENI. The CDR3 has 17 amino acids. The V end was cut by 6 bases, the J end by 5 bases, with 23 bases between.

The V and J genes are TRBV19 and TRBJ1-1; D gene ambiguous. V was shortened by 7 bases and J by 2 bases, with 20 bases between the two germline ends. The CDR3 covers 16 residues. Germline V gene sequence: CDR1 LNHDA, CDR2 SQIVND (reference sequence). In DNA form, the CDR3 reads TGTGCCAGTAAGGGCGGGCAAAGGAGTATCAACACTGAAGCTTTCTTT. This gives the protein CASKGGQRSINTEAFF. The full variable domain, its missing parts supplied by reference TRBV19 and TRBJ1-1, is DGGITQSPKYLFRKEGQNVTLSCEQNLNHDAMYWYRQDPGQGLRLIYYSQIVNDFQKGDIAEGYSVSREKKESFPLTVTSAQKNPTAFYLCASKGGQRSINTEAFFGQGTRLTVV.

The chain uses TRBV28 and TRBJ1-1; D not certain. CDR3 length: 11 amino acids. The V end was cut by 7 bases, the J end by 4 bases, with 7 bases between. Germline assignment: CDR1 MDHEN and CDR2 SYDVKM. For the CDR3, the DNA is TGTGCCAGCAAGAGAGTCACTGAAGCTTTCTTT. Translation: CASKRVTEAFF.

The chain combines TRBV6-5 with TRBJ1-5, with TRBD1 identical over 8 bases. The length of the CDR3 is 15 residues. Germline V CDR1 and CDR2: MNHEY, SVGAGI. V shed 6 bases, J shed 3 bases, and the junction held 7 bases outside the gene matches. The CDR3: CASRGDRSPNQPQHF. Written as DNA, the CDR3 is TGTGCCAGCAGGGGGGACAGGTCCCCCAATCAGCCCCAGCATTTT.

The CDR3 DNA reads as TGTGCCAGCAGCGCGGGACAGAACTACGAGCAGTACTTC. Its protein is CASSAGQNYEQYF. V is TRBV28 and J is TRBJ2-7; maybe TRBD1 (7 bases). Between the trimmed V and J ends, which lost 6 bases and 3 bases, there was a span of 12 bases. CDR1 and CDR2 from the germline V gene are MDHEN and SYDVKM. The CDR3 runs 13 residues. Together with reference TRBV28 and TRBJ2-7, the CDR3 gives the full variable domain: DVKVTQSSRYLVKRTGEKVFLECVQDMDHENMFWYRQDPGLGLRLIYFSYDVKMKEKGDIPEGYSVSREKKERFSLILESASTNQTSMYLCASSAGQNYEQYFGPGTRLTVT.

This clone was seen only once. V and J are TRBV18 and TRBJ1-2; D call uncertain. CDR3 length: 21 residues. Trimming took 1 base from V and 0 from J, leaving 27 bases between them. Germline V CDR1 and CDR2: KGHSH, LQKENI. The CDR3 sequence is CASSPRQIRLTINKANYGYTF. As DNA, the CDR3 is TGTGCCAGCTCACCACGGCAGATCCGATTAACTATTAACAAAGCTAACTATGGCTACACCTTC.

This clone showed up just a few times. This sequence joins TRBV7-9 and TRBJ1-5; tentative D call: TRBD1 (6 bases). Trimming removed 5 bases at V and 7 bases at J, with 15 bases between. The CDR3 consists of 14 residues. Germline lookup yields CDR1 SEHNR and CDR2 FQNEAQ (reference sequence). The CDR3: CASSLGGLGQPQHF. CDR3 coding DNA: TGTGCCAGCAGCCTAGGGGGGCTGGGCCAGCCCCAGCATTTT.

This clone was detected only a few times. The rearrangement links TRBV7-9 to TRBJ2-3; the match to TRBD2 covers 13 bases. Germline V gene lookup returns CDR1 SEHNR and CDR2 FQNEAQ (reference sequence). This CDR3 is 16 amino acids long. Germline trimming cut 5 bases from V and 3 bases from J; bases unmatched to any gene: 5. The CDR3 DNA sequence: TGTGCCAGCAGCCAGGGGACTAGCGGGGAAACAGATACGCAGTATTTT. Its protein product is CASSQGTSGETDTQYF. Based on the CDR3 plus reference TRBV7-9 and TRBJ2-3, the full variable domain is DTGVSQNPRHKITKRGQNVTFRCDPISEHNRLYWYRQTLGQGPEFLTYFQNEAQLEKSRLLSDRFSAERPKGSFSTLEIQRTEQGDSAMYLCASSQGTSGETDTQYFGPGTRLTVL.

The gene calls are TRBV27 and TRBJ1-2; a weak D match, TRBD1 (5 bases). The CDR3 contains 17 residues. The ends were cut back, 2 bases at V and 6 bases at J, with 22 bases in the middle. CDR1 and CDR2 from the germline V gene are MNHEY and SMNVEV (reference sequence). This CDR3 is CASSLGPSAGRGHGYTF. The CDR3 coding sequence is TGTGCCAGCAGTTTAGGGCCCTCTGCAGGTAGGGGCCATGGCTACACCTTC.

The chain links TRBV19 to TRBJ2-3; D is uncertain. Trimming removed 3 bases at V and 0 bases at J, with 7 bases between. The CDR3 runs 14 residues. Germline V gives CDR1 LNHDA, CDR2 SQIVND (reference sequence). CDR3 in amino acids: CASSMGPSTDTQYF. The CDR3 DNA sequence: TGTGCCAGTAGTATGGGCCCCAGCACAGATACGCAGTATTTT.

This chain links TRBV28 with TRBJ1-6, with D tentatively TRBD1 (6 bases). CDR1 is MDHEN, CDR2 SYDVKM, per germline. The CDR3 has 14 residues. Trimming stripped 6 bases from V and 9 bases from J, with 15 bases between. DNA of the CDR3: TGTGCCAGCAGGACTAACAGGGAATCTTCACCCCTCCACTTT. Encoded protein: CASRTNRESSPLHF.

The chain has TRBV24-1 and TRBJ2-4; 9 nucleotides agree with TRBD1. From germline, CDR1 is KGHDR and CDR2 SFDVKD. The V and J ends lost 8 bases and 10 bases, in that order; junction bases with no gene match: 5. The CDR3 extends over 12 amino acids. CDR3 in amino acids: CATNRDRGIQYF. CDR3 bases: TGTGCCACCAACCGTGACAGGGGGATTCAGTACTTC.

This clone has just a few counts. The V gene is TRBV19, the J gene TRBJ1-2, with TRBD1 identical over 8 bases. Trimming cost V 5 bases and J 8 bases; bases outside gene matches: 4. The CDR3 spans 12 residues. The V gene's germline CDR1 is LNHDA and CDR2 SQIVND (reference sequence). CDR3 loop: CASSSGGEGYTF. Here the CDR3 DNA reads TGTGCCAGTAGTTCAGGGGGCGAAGGCTACACCTTC.

This clone has just one count. DNA for the CDR3: TGTGCCAGTAGTATCCCAGGGGGGACTGATGAAGCTTTCTTT. Protein product: CASSIPGGTDEAFF. V gene TRBV19 combines with J gene TRBJ1-1, with TRBD1 identical over 7 bases. Germline V gene sequence: CDR1 LNHDA, CDR2 SQIVND (reference sequence). The CDR3 runs 14 residues. V shed 3 bases and J 7 bases; nucleotides not matched to a gene: 8.

The rearrangement joins TRBV30 to TRBJ1-3; 8 positions agree with TRBD1. The J segment lost 4 bases and the V segment lost 4 bases, leaving 3 bases of the junction unmatched. CDR1 and CDR2 (germline): GTSNPN, SVGIG (reference sequence). This CDR3 has 13 amino acids. For the CDR3, the DNA is TGTGCCTGGACACAGGGGGGAGGAAACACCATATATTTT. Protein product: CAWTQGGGNTIYF.

This chain links TRBV4-2 with TRBJ2-3, with 7 bases aligning to TRBD2. This CDR3 has 16 amino acids. The V segment lost 0 bases and the J segment 6 bases; nucleotides outside the gene matches: 9. CDR1 is LGHNA and CDR2 is YNFKEQ in the germline V gene. The CDR3 region is CASSQDRGGGFDTQYF. CDR3 nucleotide sequence: TGTGCCAGCAGCCAAGATCGTGGGGGGGGGTTTGATACGCAGTATTTT.

The V gene is TRBV30, the J gene TRBJ1-2; no clear D gene. Between the trimmed V and J ends, which lost 6 bases and 7 bases, there was a span of 15 bases. Germline values: CDR1 GTSNPN, CDR2 SVGIG (reference sequence). The CDR3 loop spans 12 amino acids. The CDR3 bases are TGTGCCTGTTCCCCGGGGAGATCTGGCTACACCTTC. Translation gives CACSPGRSGYTF.

The chain carries TRBV2 and TRBJ1-2; TRBD1 is a possible D gene (5 bases). The ends were cut back, 7 bases at V and 4 bases at J, with 13 bases in the middle. CDR3 length: 13 amino acids. Germline CDR1 is SNHLY and CDR2 is FYNNEI. In nucleotides, the CDR3 is TGTGCCAGCATTACCGACAGAGGCTATGGCTACACCTTC. It codes for CASITDRGYGYTF. Combining the CDR3 with reference TRBV2 and TRBJ1-2 gives the whole variable domain EPEVTQTPSHQVTQMGQEVILRCVPISNHLYFYWYRQILGQKVEFLVSFYNNEISEKSEIFDDQFSVERPDGSNFTLKIRSTKLEDSAMYFCASITDRGYGYTFGSGTRLTVV.

The V gene is TRBV11-3, the J gene TRBJ2-1, with D maybe TRBD1 (6 bases). Trimming removed 3 bases at V and 5 bases at J, with 8 bases between. This CDR3 spans 13 amino acids. Germline loops: CDR1 SGHNT, CDR2 YENEEA. The CDR3 nucleotides are TGTGCCAGCAGCTTGGGGGACAACAATGAGCAGTTCTTC. Translation gives CASSLGDNNEQFF.

The chain combines TRBV11-1 with TRBJ2-5, with 13 positions matching TRBD2. Germline CDR1 reads SGHAT; CDR2 reads FQDESV (reference sequence). The V and J ends lost 5 bases and 6 bases, in that order; junction bases with no gene match: 9. The CDR3 extends over 16 amino acids. CDR3 in DNA: TGTGCCAGCAGCCCGACGACTAGCGGGGGGCCCAAGACCCAGTACTTC. Translated, it gives CASSPTTSGGPKTQYF.

The chain has TRBV5-4 and TRBJ2-1; TRBD2 aligns across 14 bases. Germline trimming cut 4 bases from V and 5 bases from J; bases unmatched to any gene: 17. CDR3 length equals 20 residues. CDR1 is SGHNT, CDR2 YYREEE, per germline (reference sequence). The CDR3 loop reads CASSAGLAGEWGTTNNEQFF. The CDR3, as DNA: TGTGCCAGCAGCGCGGGACTAGCGGGGGAATGGGGTACAACTAACAATGAGCAGTTCTTC.

Notes on this clone: This sample also contains other DNA sequences that code for the same CDR3. The chain has TRBV27 and TRBJ1-2; no clear D. Germline V gene sequence: CDR1 MNHEY, CDR2 SMNVEV (reference sequence). The V gene lost 2 bases and the J gene lost 8 bases, with 9 bases spanning the gap. This CDR3 has 12 amino acids. CDR3 region: CASSLRGNGYTF. Written as DNA, the CDR3 is TGTGCCAGCAGTTTACGAGGGAACGGCTACACCTTC.

The chain links TRBV5-5 to TRBJ2-3; TRBD1 might be the D (6 bases). Trimming cost V 4 bases and J 2 bases, with 11 bases left between them. In germline, CDR1 is SGHKS, CDR2 YYEKEE (reference sequence). There are 14 residues in the CDR3. In nucleotides, the CDR3 is TGTGCCAGCAGCCTGGGACATCTCACAGATACGCAGTATTTT. Protein: CASSLGHLTDTQYF. The complete variable domain, with remaining parts taken from reference TRBV5-5 and TRBJ2-3, reads DAGVTQSPTHLIKTRGQQVTLRCSPISGHKSVSWYQQVLGQGPQFIFQYYEKEERGRGNFPDRFSARQFPNYSSELNVNALLLGDSALYLCASSLGHLTDTQYFGPGTRLTVL.

Here the CDR3 DNA reads TGTGCCAGCAGCGTATCAACAGGGGGGTACGAGCAGTACTTC. Translating it yields CASSVSTGGYEQYF. The chain is built from TRBV9 and TRBJ2-7; 8 bases fit TRBD1. V trimming: 1 base; J trimming: 4 bases; junction bases outside the gene matches: 4. This CDR3 is built from 14 residues. CDR1 and CDR2 (germline): SGDLS, YYNGEE.

The V and J genes are TRBV7-8 and TRBJ2-6; 7 bases match TRBD2. There are 16 residues in the CDR3. The germline CDR1 and CDR2 sequences are SGHVS and FQNEAQ. After removal of 5 bases from V and 3 bases from J, the junction contained 7 bases not matched to a gene. CDR3 in amino acids: CASSPRGRDGANVLTF. The DNA of the CDR3 is TGTGCCAGCAGCCCTCGGGGGAGGGATGGGGCCAACGTCCTGACTTTC.

The rearrangement links TRBV28 to TRBJ1-5; 8 bases match TRBD1. There are 15 residues in the CDR3. Unmatched junction bases numbered 9, after V lost 3 bases and J lost 8 bases. Germline CDR1 MDHEN, CDR2 SYDVKM. The CDR3 region has the DNA TGTGCCAGCAGTTTGGGCAGGGGGCTTATAAAGCCCCAGCATTTT. Translated: CASSLGRGLIKPQHF. Full variable domain (missing parts from reference TRBV28 and TRBJ1-5): DVKVTQSSRYLVKRTGEKVFLECVQDMDHENMFWYRQDPGLGLRLIYFSYDVKMKEKGDIPEGYSVSREKKERFSLILESASTNQTSMYLCASSLGRGLIKPQHFGDGTRLSIL.

The chain combines TRBV9 with TRBJ2-3; 9 nucleotides match TRBD2. The germline V gene encodes CDR1 SGDLS and CDR2 YYNGEE. With V trimmed by 0 bases and J by 4 bases, 6 bases remained unmatched. The CDR3 has 16 residues. The CDR3 DNA follows: TGTGCCAGCAGCGTAGGGGTTAGCGGGGGCTCAGATACGCAGTATTTT. Protein product: CASSVGVSGGSDTQYF.

This clone showed up many times. J is TRBJ1-1 and V is TRBV19; possible D gene TRBD1, 5 bases. Trimming left V 3 bases short and J 3 bases short, with 8 bases between. The CDR3 sequence is 13 residues long. In germline, CDR1 is LNHDA, CDR2 SQIVND (reference sequence). In DNA, the CDR3 is TGTGCCAGTAGTATCAGGGAGGACACTGAAGCTTTCTTT. It yields the protein CASSIREDTEAFF. Full variable domain (missing parts from reference TRBV19 and TRBJ1-1): DGGITQSPKYLFRKEGQNVTLSCEQNLNHDAMYWYRQDPGQGLRLIYYSQIVNDFQKGDIAEGYSVSREKKESFPLTVTSAQKNPTAFYLCASSIREDTEAFFGQGTRLTVV.

This clone has only one observation. This rearrangement joins TRBV2 to TRBJ2-4; TRBD1 matches at 8 bases. J lost 4 bases, V lost 7 bases, and 21 bases had no gene match. The CDR3 covers 19 residues. Germline CDR1 and CDR2: SNHLY and FYNNEI. CDR3 protein: CASKEGVSGTGGLKNIQYF. The DNA for the CDR3 is TGTGCCAGCAAGGAGGGAGTCTCTGGGACAGGTGGTCTTAAAAACATTCAGTACTTC.

J is TRBJ2-1 and V is TRBV19; weak D call: TRBD2 (6 bases). Germline values: CDR1 LNHDA, CDR2 SQIVND (reference sequence). Trimming removed 1 base from V and 6 bases from J, with 10 bases in between. This CDR3 has 14 amino acids. The CDR3 sequence is CASSIGGVANEQFF. The DNA for the CDR3 is TGTGCCAGTAGTATAGGGGGGGTTGCCAATGAGCAGTTCTTC.

The chain recombines TRBV9 with TRBJ2-2; 8 bases line up with TRBD1. V lost 0 bases, J lost 1 base, and 11 bases stayed unmatched. CDR3 length: 19 residues. CDR1 and CDR2 from the germline V gene are SGDLS and YYNGEE. The CDR3 here is CASSVAPPTGAVNTGELFF. Written as DNA, the CDR3 is TGTGCCAGCAGCGTAGCCCCTCCGACAGGGGCCGTGAACACCGGGGAGCTGTTTTTT.